The source of this T cell receptor (beta chain) is a study of blood T cells in healthy people across ages. Only a few counts were recorded for this clonotype. A second PCR of roughly 7 to 11 cycles used a sample-barcoded 5' primer and a J-beta primer mix. MiXCR, run by TCRdb on the 5' RACE reads, gives a single entry per CDR3 protein. The data contain around 820,000 distinct CDR3 sequences, 20% to 25% of them singletons. Germline CDR1 SGHRS, CDR2 YFSETQ. The V gene lost 4 bases and the J gene lost 2 bases, with 8 bases spanning the gap. The CDR3 has 13 residues. These same data were also listed under a study on T cells of mothers and their children.

Specimen: blood. This receptor was obtained from a boy aged 10-17 years in good health. This chain connects TRBV5-1 to TRBJ2-3; D ambiguous. CDR3 sequence reads: CASSDNPTDTQYF. CDR3 sequence (DNA): TGCGCCAGCAGCGATAACCCCACAGATACGCAGTATTTT.